This TCR beta chain was recovered during a study of cytomegalovirus exposure and HLA in healthy donors. Study-wide points: Later analysis identified several of the most significant clusters that appeared linked to common viral pathogens.

About this clone: Its antigen is still unknown.

Use of 60 Vbeta and 13 Jbeta primers characterized the PCR. Sequencing was performed with immunoSEQ multiplex PCR; in TCRdb, only in-frame clones are kept and a portion is missing. This sample yields tens of thousands of clones, of which under 85% are seen a single time; about 5.7% belongs to the top ten. The receptor comes from a man between 45 and 60 years old in good health and CMV-seronegative. Sequences were obtained from PBMCs.

CDR3 sequence: CASSALSGNTIYF. The CDR3 DNA reads TGTGCCAGCAGTGCCCTCTCTGGAAACACCATATATTTT. The V gene is TRBV6-1, the J gene TRBJ1-3, with no clear D. Trimming removed 4 bases from V and 0 bases from J, with 4 bases in between. CDR3 length equals 13 residues. Germline V gives CDR1 MNHNS, CDR2 SASEGT.